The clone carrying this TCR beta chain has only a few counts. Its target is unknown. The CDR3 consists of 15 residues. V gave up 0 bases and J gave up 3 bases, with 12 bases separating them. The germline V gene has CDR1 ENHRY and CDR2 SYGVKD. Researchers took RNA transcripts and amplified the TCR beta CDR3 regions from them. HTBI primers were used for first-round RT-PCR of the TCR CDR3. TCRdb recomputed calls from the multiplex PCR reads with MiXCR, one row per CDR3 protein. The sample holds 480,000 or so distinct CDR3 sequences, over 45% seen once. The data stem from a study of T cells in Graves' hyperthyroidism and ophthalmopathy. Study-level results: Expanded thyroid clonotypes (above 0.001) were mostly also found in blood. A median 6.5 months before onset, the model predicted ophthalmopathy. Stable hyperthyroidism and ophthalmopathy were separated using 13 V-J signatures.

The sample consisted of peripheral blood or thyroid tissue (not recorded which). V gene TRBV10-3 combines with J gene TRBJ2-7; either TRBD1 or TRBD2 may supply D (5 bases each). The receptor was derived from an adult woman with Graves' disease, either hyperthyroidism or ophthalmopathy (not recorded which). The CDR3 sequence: CAISESNGAYYEQYF. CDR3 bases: TGTGCCATCAGTGAGTCCAACGGGGCCTACTACGAGCAGTACTTC.